This TCR beta chain was profiled in a study of monozygotic twins with inflammatory bowel disease. This CDR3 is built from 14 residues. The V gene's germline CDR1 is SQVTM and CDR2 ANQGSEA. TCRdb re-called the 5' RACE reads and shows each CDR3 protein once, DNA omitted. The sample has 190,000 or so distinct CDR3 sequences, and its top ten clones hold approximately 1.6%. This receptor was identified in a human donor with ulcerative colitis or Crohn's disease, or a healthy co-twin of an affected twin (not recorded which). The sequenced sample consisted of blood. The V gene is TRBV29-1, the J gene TRBJ1-2; TCRdb outputs TRBD1, but without DNA this stays unchecked. The CDR3 here is CSVDLKGQGSGYTF.